The 17 T cell receptor beta chains in this list originate from one sample, sequenced in a study of cytomegalovirus exposure and HLA in healthy donors. A multiplex PCR was run with 60 Vbeta primers and 13 Jbeta primers. The assay was immunoSEQ multiplex PCR, and TCRdb's table has in-frame clones only and misses some. The sample contains 87,000 or so clones, approximately 80% of which appear only once. The specimen was PBMCs. The receptors were gathered from a woman aged 40 to 49 in good health and CMV-seronegative.

The chain recombines TRBV7-2 with TRBJ2-2; no firm D call. CDR3 length: 11 amino acids. Germline values: CDR1 SGHTA, CDR2 FQGNSA. Deletions cut 5 bases from V and 8 bases from J, with 6 bases between. The CDR3 loop is CASSLEGELFF. CDR3 nucleotide sequence: TGTGCCAGCAGCCTCGAGGGGGAGCTGTTTTTT. The variable domain in full, completed from reference TRBV7-2 and TRBJ2-2, reads GAGVSQSPSNKVTEKGKDVELRCDPISGHTALYWYRQSLGQGLEFLIYFQGNSAPDKSGLPSDRFSAERTGGSVSTLTIQRTQQEDSAVYLCASSLEGELFFGEGSRLTVL.

V and J are TRBV2 and TRBJ1-1; 8 nucleotides line up with TRBD1. CDR3 length equals 14 residues. Per germline, CDR1 SNHLY and CDR2 FYNNEI. V was clipped by 8 bases and J by 1 base; unmatched bases: 6. CDR3 residues: CASSWDRTNTEAFF. The CDR3 DNA follows: TGTGCCAGCTCTTGGGACAGGACGAACACTGAAGCTTTCTTT.

In this sample, this clone turned up a few times. This rearrangement joins TRBV2 to TRBJ1-5; TRBD1 is a possible D gene (6 bases). Trimming stripped 8 bases from V and 6 bases from J, with 11 bases between. Per the germline V gene, CDR1 is SNHLY and CDR2 is FYNNEI. This CDR3 has 12 residues. The CDR3 bases are TGTGCCAGCGGAACAGGGACTCAGCCCCAGCATTTT. This gives the protein CASGTGTQPQHF.

The chain is built from TRBV9 and TRBJ1-4; tentative D call: TRBD1 (6 bases). In germline, CDR1 is SGDLS, CDR2 YYNGEE. Trimming took 5 bases from V and 4 from J, leaving 15 bases between them. The CDR3 has 15 residues. CDR3 amino acids: CASSLGTRLNEKLFF. The CDR3 bases are TGTGCCAGCAGTTTAGGGACACGCCTTAATGAAAAACTGTTTTTT.

V and J are TRBV4-1 and TRBJ1-1; 9 positions agree with TRBD1. V lost 2 bases to trimming and J lost 12 bases; unmatched junction nucleotides: 10. In germline, CDR1 is MGHRA, CDR2 YSYEKL. This CDR3 spans 14 amino acids. The CDR3 protein is CASSQPYRGLKTFF. DNA for the CDR3: TGCGCCAGCAGCCAACCTTACAGGGGGCTAAAAACTTTCTTT.

On this clone itself: A junction end diverges from the germline sequence, so it may reflect a read error. J is TRBJ1-1 and V is TRBV5-4; the D is unclear. CDR1 is SGHNT, CDR2 YYREEE, per germline (reference sequence). CDR3 length equals 11 residues. The DNA of the CDR3 is TGTGCCAGCAGCCAAGCGGAGACGTATCTCTTT. It yields the protein CASSQAETYLF. Based on the CDR3 plus reference TRBV5-4 and TRBJ1-1, the full variable domain is ETGVTQSPTHLIKTRGQQVTLRCSSQSGHNTVSWYQQALGQGPQFIFQYYREEENGRGNFPPRFSGLQFPNYSSELNVNALELDDSALYLCASSQAETYLFGQGTRLTVV.

This clone came up a few times. V usage is TRBV2 and J usage is TRBJ2-7; D ambiguous. The CDR3 loop spans 13 amino acids. Trimming left V 7 bases short and J 2 bases short, with 12 bases between. CDR1 and CDR2 from the germline V gene are SNHLY and FYNNEI. The CDR3 region has the DNA TGTGCCAGCACTAGAGACCGCGCCTACGAGCAGTACTTC. This codes for CASTRDRAYEQYF.

V usage is TRBV9 and J usage is TRBJ2-1, with D uncertain. With 0 bases removed from V and 1 base from J, the gap between germline ends came to 8 bases. This CDR3 spans 15 amino acids. Germline lookup yields CDR1 SGDLS and CDR2 YYNGEE. CDR3 protein: CASSVGLESYNEQFF. The CDR3 nucleotides are TGTGCCAGCAGCGTAGGTTTAGAGTCCTACAATGAGCAGTTCTTC.

This chain links TRBV28 with TRBJ1-5, with 7 bases lining up with TRBD1. V shed 8 bases and J 2 bases; nucleotides not matched to a gene: 9. Germline assignment: CDR1 MDHEN and CDR2 SYDVKM. This CDR3 has 15 amino acids. CDR3 in DNA: TGTGCCAGCTACAGACAGGGTCAGCGCAATCAGCCCCAGCATTTT. This sequence encodes CASYRQGQRNQPQHF.

Many counts were recorded for this clone. The V call is TRBV14, the J call TRBJ1-5; a possible D gene is TRBD1 (6 bases). Trimming cost V 8 bases and J 2 bases, with 10 bases left between them. Germline lookup yields CDR1 SGHDN and CDR2 FVKESK. This CDR3 has 13 amino acids. The CDR3 protein is CASSQGGNQPQHF. In DNA form, the CDR3 reads TGTGCCAGCTCACAGGGAGGCAATCAGCCCCAGCATTTT.

The V call is TRBV6-5, the J call TRBJ1-5; D possibly corresponds to TRBD1 (6 bases). This CDR3 is built from 14 residues. V was cut by 5 bases and J by 4 bases, with 12 bases left in between. Germline values: CDR1 MNHEY, CDR2 SVGAGI. The CDR3 sequence: CASSHGQSNQPQHF. CDR3 DNA: TGTGCCAGCAGTCACGGACAGAGTAATCAGCCCCAGCATTTT.

This chain joins TRBV2 and TRBJ1-1; TRBD1 aligns across 7 bases. The CDR3 runs to 14 residues. V gave up 7 bases and J gave up 1 base; unmatched junction bases: 6. Germline lookup yields CDR1 SNHLY and CDR2 FYNNEI. This CDR3 is CASKRQGQNTEAFF. In nucleotides, the CDR3 is TGTGCCAGCAAAAGACAGGGTCAGAACACTGAAGCTTTCTTT.

In this sample, this clone turned up a few times. The rearrangement joins TRBV9 to TRBJ1-4, with a weak D call TRBD1 (6 bases). The germline V gene encodes CDR1 SGDLS and CDR2 YYNGEE. V was shortened by 3 bases and J by 7 bases, with 13 bases between the two germline ends. CDR3 length: 14 amino acids. DNA of the CDR3: TGTGCCAGCAGCGAAACAGGGTACAGTGAAAAACTGTTTTTT. Protein product: CASSETGYSEKLFF.

CDR3 bases: TGTGCCAGCAGCTTAAGATTCTATAATGGCTACACCTTC. This gives the protein CASSLRFYNGYTF. V and J are TRBV7-2 and TRBJ1-2, with D uncertain. This CDR3 contains 13 residues. Trimming cost V 2 bases and J 6 bases, with 10 bases left between them. Germline V gene data show CDR1 as SGHTA and CDR2 as FQGNSA.

The chain links TRBV6-1 to TRBJ1-1; unclear D gene. The CDR3 is made up of 15 amino acids. Trimming left V 3 bases short and J 0 bases short, with 11 bases between. The germline V gene has CDR1 MNHNS and CDR2 SASEGT. CDR3 DNA: TGTGCCAGCAGTGAGCCATTAGATATGAACACTGAAGCTTTCTTT. It specifies CASSEPLDMNTEAFF.

This clone came up once. The chain joins TRBV7-9 to TRBJ1-2, with TRBD1 identical over 9 bases. The CDR3 loop spans 13 amino acids. The ends lost 5 bases at V and 5 bases at J; junction bases unmatched: 3. The germline V gene has CDR1 SEHNR and CDR2 FQNEAQ (reference sequence). The DNA of the CDR3 is TGTGCCAGCAGCCTCGGACAGGGGTATGGCTACACCTTC. It specifies CASSLGQGYGYTF.

The rearrangement links TRBV7-9 to TRBJ1-5, with a tentative D call TRBD1 (6 bases). Germline assignment: CDR1 SEHNR and CDR2 FQNEAQ (reference sequence). This CDR3 contains 17 residues. Between the trimmed V and J ends, which lost 4 bases and 2 bases, there was a span of 18 bases. CDR3 nucleotides: TGTGCCAGCAGCTCGCAGGGGTCTCAGAAGGGCAATCAGCCCCAGCATTTT. Translated, it gives CASSSQGSQKGNQPQHF.